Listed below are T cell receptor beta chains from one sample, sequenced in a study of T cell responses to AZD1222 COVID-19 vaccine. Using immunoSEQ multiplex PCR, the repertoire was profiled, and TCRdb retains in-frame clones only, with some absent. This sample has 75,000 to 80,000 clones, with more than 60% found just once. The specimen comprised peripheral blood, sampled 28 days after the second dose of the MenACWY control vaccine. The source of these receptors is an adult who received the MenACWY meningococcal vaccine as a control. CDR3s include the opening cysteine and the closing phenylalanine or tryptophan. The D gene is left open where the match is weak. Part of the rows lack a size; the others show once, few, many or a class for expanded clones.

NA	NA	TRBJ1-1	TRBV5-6	TGTGCCAGCAGCTTGGACAGGAACACTGAAGCTTTCTTT	CASSLDRNTEAFF
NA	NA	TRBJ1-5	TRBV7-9	TGTGCCAGCAGCTTGGGCGATGGGAGCGGCAATCAGCCCCAGCATTTT	CASSLGDGSGNQPQHF
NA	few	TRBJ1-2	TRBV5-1	TGCGCCAGCAGCTTAGAAGGGTATGGCTACACCTTC	CASSLEGYGYTF
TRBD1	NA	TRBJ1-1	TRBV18	TGTGCCAGCTCACCAGACAGGGGGATCTCGGCTGAAGCTTTCTTT	CASSPDRGISAEAFF
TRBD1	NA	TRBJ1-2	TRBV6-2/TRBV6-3	TGTGCCAGCAGTTACCCGTATGGACAGGCCAACTATGGCTACACCTTC	CASSYPYGQANYGYTF
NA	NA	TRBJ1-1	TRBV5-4	TGTGCCAGCAGCTTTGGTAGGGATTTATCTGAAGCTTTCTTT	CASSFGRDLSEAFF
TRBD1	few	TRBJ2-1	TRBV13	TGTGCCAGTGCGGACAGGGGGAATGTGAATGAGCAGTTCTTC	CASADRGNVNEQFF
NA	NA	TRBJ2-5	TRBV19	TGTGCCAGTAGTACCTTAGGAGAGACCCAGTACTTC	CASSTLGETQYF
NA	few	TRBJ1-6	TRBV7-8	TGTGCCAGCAGCTCAGGAACACAATCGGGGATTGTGGATTCACCCCTCCACTTT	CASSSGTQSGIVDSPLHF
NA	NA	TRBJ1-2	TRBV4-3	TGCGCCAGCAGCCAAGATCTTGCTAGAATCTATGGCTACACCTTC	CASSQDLARIYGYTF
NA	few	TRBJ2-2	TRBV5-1	TGCGCCAGCAGCTTGGATTGGGGGACCGGGGAGCTGTTTTTT	CASSLDWGTGELFF
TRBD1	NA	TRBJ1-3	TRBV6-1	TGTGCCAGCAGTGAAGAGGGGGCCTTCTCTGGAAACACCATATATTTT	CASSEEGAFSGNTIYF
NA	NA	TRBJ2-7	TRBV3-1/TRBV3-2	TGTGCCAGCAGCCAAGGTGATAGGCAGTACTTC	CASSQGDRQYF
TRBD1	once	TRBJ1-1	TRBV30	TGTGCCACTAACAGGGGGCCTTCGACTGAAGCTTTCTTT	CATNRGPSTEAFF